Below, 13 T cell receptor beta chains from the same sample are listed, as sequenced in a study of naive and memory T cell subsets. TCR cDNA received a 3' ligated oligonucleotide that carried a UMI. Amplification of ligated cDNA took four PCR rounds with SP2 and nested alpha and beta constant primers. TCRdb re-derived calls from the UMI-ligation and nested PCR reads in MiXCR, one entry per CDR3 protein. The sample holds about 25,000 distinct CDR3 sequences, under 6.5% seen once. Sequencing was done on a sample of blood. These receptors were collected from an adult in good health.

This clonotype was observed at least ten times. V usage is TRBV6-6 and J usage is TRBJ1-1; the D is unclear. The CDR3 contains 14 residues. V lost 5 bases, J lost 3 bases, and 13 bases lay in between. The germline V gene encodes CDR1 MNHNY and CDR2 SVGAGI (reference sequence). This chain's CDR3 is CASSLREWDTEAFF. The CDR3 bases are TGTGCCAGCAGTCTCCGGGAATGGGACACTGAAGCTTTCTTT.

This clonotype was seen repeatedly, ten times or more. The chain couples TRBV14 to TRBJ2-1; 8 bases agree with TRBD2. The CDR3 consists of 18 residues. Germline loops: CDR1 SGHDN, CDR2 FVKESK. With 0 bases clipped from V and 3 bases from J, the junction kept 10 bases outside the gene matches. DNA for the CDR3: TGTGCCAGCAGCCAAGATGTTTTGGTAGCGGGGTTCTACAATGAGCAGTTCTTC. This translates into CASSQDVLVAGFYNEQFF.

In this sample, this clonotype turned up many times. V usage is TRBV27 and J usage is TRBJ2-7, with 7 bases aligning to TRBD1. Looked up from germline, CDR1 is MNHEY and CDR2 is SMNVEV (reference sequence). Trimming at V came to 11 bases and at J to 3 bases, leaving 10 bases not matched to a gene. The CDR3 runs 13 residues. CDR3 DNA: TGTGCCGCCCGGGGACAGACCTTCTACGAGCAGTACTTC. Its translation is CAARGQTFYEQYF.

This clonotype was picked up many times. V usage is TRBV6-2 or TRBV6-3 and J usage is TRBJ2-1, with D unclear. Germline values: CDR1 MNHEY, CDR2 SVGEGT. Trimming pared 4 bases from V and 10 bases from J, leaving 14 bases between. This CDR3 is built from 13 residues. CDR3 sequence reads: CASSWMSNGEQFF. The CDR3 DNA follows: TGTGCCAGCAGTTGGATGTCTAATGGCGAGCAGTTCTTC.

At least ten counts were recorded for this clonotype. The rearrangement uses TRBV6-2 or TRBV6-3 and TRBJ2-2; a weak D match, TRBD2 (6 bases). The V end lost 4 bases, the J end lost 3 bases, and 24 bases lay between the germline ends. The length of the CDR3 is 19 residues. Germline CDR1 reads MNHEY; CDR2 reads SVGEGT. This CDR3 reads CASSSPYRRREGDTGELFF. The CDR3 coding sequence is TGTGCCAGCAGTTCTCCCTACAGAAGGCGGGAAGGCGACACCGGGGAGCTGTTTTTT.

This clonotype was recorded a few times. The gene calls are TRBV12-5 and TRBJ1-3; the D is unclear. V lost 5 bases, J lost 4 bases, and 12 bases lay in between. The CDR3 sequence is 14 residues long. Germline CDR1 and CDR2: LGHNT and FRNRAP. CDR3 in amino acids: CASGLESTGNTIYF. CDR3 nucleotides: TGTGCTAGTGGTCTGGAGAGCACCGGAAACACCATATATTTT. Full variable domain (missing parts from reference TRBV12-5 and TRBJ1-3): DARVTQTPRHKVTEMGQEVTMRCQPILGHNTVFWYRQTMMQGLELLAYFRNRAPLDDSGMPKDRFSAEMPDATLATLKIQPSEPRDSAVYFCASGLESTGNTIYFGEGSWLTVV.

This clonotype has only a few counts. The chain is built from TRBV10-3 and TRBJ2-2, with 8 bases identical to TRBD2. CDR3 length: 14 residues. Germline loops: CDR1 ENHRY, CDR2 SYGVKD. J lost 5 bases, V lost 6 bases, and 5 bases had no gene match. The CDR3 nucleotides are TGTGCCATCAGCGCGGGAGGTGGGACCGGGGAGCTGTTTTTT. Its translation is CAISAGGGTGELFF.

This clonotype was observed many times. V is TRBV4-2 and J is TRBJ1-5, with D unclear. The V end was cut by 0 bases, the J end by 3 bases, with 9 bases between. Germline V lookup: CDR1 LGHNA, CDR2 YNFKEQ. The CDR3 has 15 amino acids. CDR3 sequence reads: CASSQDLASNQPQHF. The CDR3, as DNA: TGTGCCAGCAGCCAAGATCTAGCCTCCAATCAGCCCCAGCATTTT.

This clonotype has ten or more counts. V usage is TRBV5-1 and J usage is TRBJ1-1, with a possible D match to TRBD1 (5 bases). The CDR3 totals 15 residues. Trimming took 4 bases from V and 1 from J, leaving 14 bases between them. Germline V gene lookup returns CDR1 SGHRS and CDR2 YFSETQ. CDR3 DNA: TGCGCCAGCAGCCAACAGGCCCCACGGAACACTGAAGCTTTCTTT. It encodes CASSQQAPRNTEAFF.

There are many counts of this clonotype. This sequence joins TRBV20-1 and TRBJ2-1, with no clear D. The CDR3 consists of 15 residues. V was shortened by 5 bases and J by 3 bases, with 17 bases between the two germline ends. Germline CDR1 and CDR2: DFQATT and SNEGSKA (reference sequence). The CDR3 reads CSALPTGVDYNEQFF. As DNA, the CDR3 is TGCAGTGCTCTCCCGACTGGGGTAGACTACAATGAGCAGTTCTTC.

There are many counts of this clonotype. The rearrangement links TRBV18 to TRBJ2-3; 8 bases map to TRBD2. J lost 6 bases, V lost 2 bases, and 10 bases had no gene match. This CDR3 is built from 16 residues. Germline lookup yields CDR1 KGHSH and CDR2 LQKENI. The CDR3 coding sequence is TGTGCCAGCTCACCAGATAGGAGAGCGGGAGTTGATACGCAGTATTTT. Residues: CASSPDRRAGVDTQYF. Drawing the rest from reference TRBV18 and TRBJ2-3, the complete variable domain is NAGVMQNPRHLVRRRGQEARLRCSPMKGHSHVYWYRQLPEEGLKFMVYLQKENIIDESGMPKERFSAEFPKEGPSILRIQQVVRGDSAAYFCASSPDRRAGVDTQYFGPGTRLTVL.

At least ten counts were recorded for this clonotype. The J gene is TRBJ1-1, the V gene TRBV6-2 or TRBV6-3, with D tentatively TRBD1 (5 bases). Trimming shortened V by 0 bases and J by 0 bases, and 11 bases separated the two germline ends. CDR1 is MNHEY, CDR2 SVGEGT, per germline. The CDR3 has 16 amino acids. The CDR3 is CASSYSPMDMNTEAFF. CDR3 coding DNA: TGTGCCAGCAGTTACTCCCCCATGGACATGAACACTGAAGCTTTCTTT.

This clonotype was counted many times. V and J are TRBV3-1 and TRBJ2-3; D gene unclear. The CDR3 sequence is 13 residues long. Germline lookup yields CDR1 LGHDT and CDR2 YNNKEL (reference sequence). V lost 8 bases to trimming and J lost 0 bases, with 9 bases between them. CDR3 loop: CASGKQSTDTQYF. The CDR3 DNA sequence: TGTGCCAGCGGGAAGCAGAGCACAGATACGCAGTATTTT.